This TCR beta chain was captured by sequencing in a study of Ad26.COV2.S vaccination and SARS-CoV-2 variants. Background on the study: A COV1001 Ad26.COV2.S trial-arm participant provided the sample. Ad26.COV2.S given intramuscularly, once or twice 56 days apart.

This CDR3 is built from 17 residues. The V and J ends lost 3 bases and 8 bases, in that order; junction bases with no gene match: 11. CDR1 is PRHDT and CDR2 is FYEKMQ in the germline V gene (reference sequence). In regard to this clone: The target antigen is unknown.

Some clones are missing from TCRdb's copy, which holds only in-frame ones; the method was immunoSEQ multiplex PCR. The sample has about 330,000 clones, 85% to 90% seen once. The sample's treatment: roughly 19 received Ad26.COV2.S at low or high dose, single or two shots; a few received placebo; per-sample allocation not given. Collection of the samples took place on day 63 after the first injection of vaccine or placebo. Overall study results and limits: Reports say spike-specific CD8+ and CD4+ T cell responses covered substantial breadth after vaccination.

This TCR was recovered from a person aged 18 to 59 who received the Ad26.COV2.S COVID-19 vaccine or a placebo. The gene calls are TRBV13 and TRBJ1-6; 9 bases agree with TRBD1. The specimen comprised peripheral blood, sampled in a trial of Ad26.COV2.S vaccine versus placebo. The CDR3 region has the DNA TGTGCCAGCAGCTTCGCGCCCGGGACAGGGTTTTATTCACCCCTCCACTTT. Amino acids: CASSFAPGTGFYSPLHF.